This TCR beta chain originates from a study of blood T cell repertoires in COVID-19. The wider study: Specimens from acute and convalescent COVID-19 originated in the United States, Italy and Spain. PBMCs, B-cell-depleted T cells, or T cells provided the cDNA or gDNA that made up the material.

Germline V lookup: CDR1 GTSNPN, CDR2 SVGIG (reference sequence). CDR3 size: 11 residues. Original analysis: Reference gene primer amplification gave estimated nucleated cell counts. Measured with immunoSEQ multiplex PCR; TCRdb has only the in-frame clones, and not every one. D and trimming come from the DNA, and the V and J calls and clone size come from that table. The sample consists of around 77,000 clones, under 95% of them appearing once. This clone was recorded only once. A junction end diverges from the germline sequence, so it may reflect a read error. The sample consisted of peripheral blood. This sequence was found in a woman aged 55-75 years with active COVID-19. The chain uses TRBV30 and TRBJ2-7; maybe TRBD2 (5 bases). CDR3 DNA sequence: TGTGCCTGGAGTGTACGGGGTAGCGTGGGGTTC. It codes for CAWSVRGSVGF.